This T cell receptor beta chain comes out of a study of T cell responses to AZD1222 COVID-19 vaccine. Trimming stripped 4 bases from V and 3 bases from J, with 6 bases between. CDR1 is SQVTM, CDR2 ANQGSEA, per germline. The CDR3 contains 11 residues. Libraries were prepared by immunoSEQ multiplex PCR; TCRdb keeps only in-frame clonotypes and omits some of them. Of over 150,000 clones listed, more than 75% were seen once; the top ten hold over 15%. The chain employs TRBV29-1 and TRBJ1-1, with no clear D. The sample in question was peripheral blood, obtained on day 0 of AZD1222 vaccination. This TCR was recovered from an adult in good health. CDR3 protein: CSVAPYTEAFF. CDR3 nucleotide sequence: TGCAGCGTTGCCCCGTACACTGAAGCTTTCTTT.